These 32 T cell receptor beta chains originate from one sample sequenced in a study of blood T cell repertoires in COVID-19. TCRdb's table, derived via immunoSEQ multiplex PCR, lists solely in-frame clones and lacks some. The table includes approximately 160,000 clones, about 80% detected once. The sequencing sample was made of peripheral blood. These TCRs come from a man in his 70s who had recovered from COVID-19.

The genes are TRBV4-3 and TRBJ2-3, with 12 bases aligning to TRBD2. V lost 3 bases and J lost 0; bases outside the gene matches: 1. The CDR3 is made up of 16 amino acids. From germline, CDR1 is LGHNA and CDR2 YSLEER. CDR3 loop: CASSQTSGSSTDTQYF. The CDR3 DNA reads TGCGCCAGCAGCCAGACTAGCGGGAGTAGCACAGATACGCAGTATTTT.

The J gene is TRBJ1-2, the V gene TRBV3-1 (or the pseudogene TRBV3-2), with 7 bases matching TRBD1. The CDR3 consists of 16 residues. Germline assignment: CDR1 LGHDT and CDR2 YNNKEL (reference sequence). Germline trimming cut 1 base from V and 4 bases from J; bases unmatched to any gene: 9. The CDR3 sequence is CASSQGGDRDLYGYTF. In nucleotides, the CDR3 is TGTGCCAGCAGCCAAGGGGGTGACAGGGACCTCTATGGCTACACCTTC.

The genes are TRBV24-1 and TRBJ2-3; 8 bases fit TRBD1. From germline, CDR1 is KGHDR and CDR2 SFDVKD. Trimming at V came to 5 bases and at J to 1 base, leaving 4 bases not matched to a gene. The CDR3 loop spans 15 amino acids. The CDR3 sequence is CATSALGQGTDTQYF. In DNA, the CDR3 is TGTGCCACCAGTGCCCTGGGACAGGGCACAGATACGCAGTATTTT.

This chain joins TRBV9 and TRBJ1-5; 8 positions match TRBD1. The CDR3 contains 15 residues. The germline CDR1 and CDR2 sequences are SGDLS and YYNGEE. V gave up 2 bases and J gave up 4 bases; unmatched junction bases: 5. The CDR3 is CASSVGTGVNQPQHF. The CDR3 DNA is TGTGCCAGCAGCGTGGGGACAGGAGTAAATCAGCCCCAGCATTTT.

The genes are TRBV5-6 and TRBJ2-1; 12 nucleotides agree with TRBD2. J lost 10 bases, V lost 4 bases, and 9 bases had no gene match. The CDR3 extends over 15 amino acids. Per germline, CDR1 SGHDT and CDR2 YYEEEE. CDR3 sequence reads: CASSPQTSGSLEQFF. Written as DNA, the CDR3 is TGTGCCAGCAGCCCCCAGACTAGCGGGAGTTTGGAGCAGTTCTTC.

The chain joins TRBV7-2 to TRBJ1-4; D not resolved. V was clipped by 5 bases and J by 1 base, with 8 bases between them. The CDR3 consists of 14 residues. CDR1 is SGHTA, CDR2 FQGNSA, per germline. The CDR3, as DNA: TGTGCCAGCAGCCCGACACGAACTAATGAAAAACTGTTTTTT. Encoded protein: CASSPTRTNEKLFF.

This chain links TRBV28 with TRBJ1-2, with unresolved D. The V gene lost 3 bases and the J gene lost 3 bases, with 8 bases spanning the gap. Germline V lookup: CDR1 MDHEN, CDR2 SYDVKM. This CDR3 contains 13 residues. The CDR3 sequence: CASSFQDYYGYTF. Written as DNA, the CDR3 is TGTGCCAGCAGTTTCCAGGACTACTATGGCTACACCTTC.

J is TRBJ1-4 and V is TRBV2; 8 nucleotides align to TRBD1. The CDR3 consists of 15 residues. The ends lost 3 bases at V and 7 bases at J; junction bases unmatched: 7. Germline CDR1 reads SNHLY; CDR2 reads FYNNEI. CDR3 loop: CASSEQGAAIEKLFF. In DNA form, the CDR3 reads TGTGCCAGCAGTGAGCAGGGGGCGGCAATTGAAAAACTGTTTTTT.

The count of this clone is one. The gene calls are TRBV14 and TRBJ2-1, with TRBD2 matching 7 bases. V lost 2 bases and J lost 6; bases outside the gene matches: 13. Germline CDR1 reads SGHDN; CDR2 reads FVKESK. This CDR3 has 17 amino acids. This CDR3 is CASSQWAGGSPVNEQFF. In nucleotides, the CDR3 is TGTGCCAGCAGCCAATGGGCTGGCGGGAGCCCGGTCAATGAGCAGTTCTTC.

This clone was counted only a few times. The gene calls are TRBV7-3 and TRBJ2-3; maybe TRBD2 (6 bases). The CDR3 has 14 residues. V was trimmed by 5 bases and J by 0 bases, leaving 9 bases between them. CDR1 SGHTA and CDR2 FQGTGA come from the germline V gene. CDR3 residues: CASSIGTSTDTQYF. In DNA, the CDR3 is TGTGCCAGCAGCATCGGGACTAGCACAGATACGCAGTATTTT.

The chain carries TRBV7-2 and TRBJ1-5, with D maybe TRBD1 (6 bases). V was trimmed by 5 bases and J by 5 bases, leaving 13 bases between them. Per the germline V gene, CDR1 is SGHTA and CDR2 is FQGNSA. The CDR3 extends over 14 amino acids. For the CDR3, the DNA is TGTGCCAGCAGCACATACAGGACAGATCAGCCCCAGCATTTT. It is translated as CASSTYRTDQPQHF.

This clone was seen once. The chain couples TRBV5-1 to TRBJ1-2; 7 bases map to TRBD1. With 4 bases clipped from V and 10 bases from J, the junction kept 7 bases outside the gene matches. This CDR3 spans 12 amino acids. Per the germline V gene, CDR1 is SGHRS and CDR2 is YFSETQ. CDR3 coding DNA: TGCGCCAGCAGCGGGACAGACTGGGACTACACCTTC. Translating it yields CASSGTDWDYTF.

This clone occurred once. The chain employs TRBV29-1 and TRBJ2-3, with D maybe TRBD2 (5 bases). V was pared by 4 bases and J by 0 bases, with 11 bases between. This CDR3 has 14 residues. The germline CDR1 and CDR2 sequences are SQVTM and ANQGSEA. Here the CDR3 reads CSVARGRSTDTQYF. The CDR3 DNA reads as TGCAGCGTTGCACGGGGTAGGAGCACAGATACGCAGTATTTT.

For this clone: Other DNA sequences in this specimen translate into the identical CDR3. The CDR3 DNA follows: TGTGCCAGCAGCCGCACAGGGAACACTGAAGCTTTCTTT. It translates to CASSRTGNTEAFF. The chain has TRBV12-3 or TRBV12-4 and TRBJ1-1, with D maybe TRBD1 (5 bases). The CDR3 is made up of 13 amino acids. The V end lost 6 bases, the J end lost 1 base, and 9 bases lay between the germline ends.

The chain links TRBV7-9 to TRBJ1-3; TRBD1 is a possible D gene (5 bases). V lost 8 bases and J lost 5, with 16 bases in between. CDR1 and CDR2 from the germline V gene are SEHNR and FQNEAQ (reference sequence). CDR3 length: 14 amino acids. CDR3 bases: TGTGCCAGCGCTGAGACAGTAATGAGAAACACCATATATTTT. Its translation: CASAETVMRNTIYF.

This sequence joins TRBV27 and TRBJ2-7; 8 bases map to TRBD2. CDR3 length: 15 amino acids. With V trimmed by 2 bases and J by 2 bases, 5 bases remained unmatched. Per the germline V gene, CDR1 is MNHEY and CDR2 is SMNVEV (reference sequence). In DNA form, the CDR3 reads TGTGCCAGCAGTTTAGTTAGCGGGGATGCCTACGAGCAGTACTTC. As protein: CASSLVSGDAYEQYF.

V is TRBV7-6 and J is TRBJ2-5; TRBD2 matches at 11 bases. J gave up 1 base and V 4 bases, and 8 bases lay outside the gene matches. The CDR3 runs to 17 residues. Germline CDR1 and CDR2: SGHVS and FNYEAQ. The CDR3, as DNA: TGTGCCAGCAGCTCCCTAGCGGGGGGTGGTCCCCAAGAGACCCAGTACTTC. Protein: CASSSLAGGGPQETQYF.

The V and J genes are TRBV19 and TRBJ2-1; 8 bases agree with TRBD1. Germline loops: CDR1 LNHDA, CDR2 SQIVND (reference sequence). V trimming: 6 bases; J trimming: 10 bases; junction bases outside the gene matches: 8. This CDR3 is built from 13 residues. The CDR3 bases are TGTGCCAGTAGGACAGGGGAACTAGGGGAGCAGTTCTTC. Its protein product is CASRTGELGEQFF.

V gene TRBV18 combines with J gene TRBJ2-2; perhaps TRBD2 as D (6 bases). CDR3 size: 18 residues. CDR1 KGHSH and CDR2 LQKENI come from the germline V gene. Trimming shortened V by 0 bases and J by 6 bases, and 20 bases separated the two germline ends. CDR3 protein: CASSPPKEASQRAGELFF. Written as DNA, the CDR3 is TGTGCCAGCTCACCACCCAAGGAGGCCTCGCAGCGGGCCGGGGAGCTGTTTTTT.

The gene calls are TRBV3-1 (or the pseudogene TRBV3-2) and TRBJ1-1, with D unresolved. The CDR3 sequence is 17 residues long. Trimming cost V 3 bases and J 1 base, with 18 bases left between them. CDR1 and CDR2 from the germline V gene are LGHDT and YNNKEL (reference sequence). CDR3 region: CASSQFTPRDKNTEAFF. DNA of the CDR3: TGTGCCAGCAGCCAGTTCACCCCCCGGGATAAGAACACTGAAGCTTTCTTT.

V is TRBV7-2 and J is TRBJ1-5; maybe TRBD1 (5 bases). The germline V gene has CDR1 SGHTA and CDR2 FQGNSA. CDR3 size: 13 residues. With 5 bases removed from V and 4 bases from J, the gap between germline ends came to 9 bases. The CDR3 sequence: CASSRQPNQPQHF. CDR3 DNA sequence: TGTGCCAGCAGCCGACAGCCGAATCAGCCCCAGCATTTT.

This clone was detected only a few times. This sequence joins TRBV3-1 (or the pseudogene TRBV3-2) and TRBJ2-6; D might be TRBD2 (5 bases). Trimming shortened V by 0 bases and J by 4 bases, and 19 bases separated the two germline ends. The V gene's germline CDR1 is LGHDT and CDR2 YNNKEL (reference sequence). The CDR3 consists of 19 residues. The CDR3 DNA is TGTGCCAGCAGCCAAGATAGAGGACTCTCCCTGGGGGGGGCCAACGTCCTGACTTTC. This sequence encodes CASSQDRGLSLGGANVLTF.

The chain recombines TRBV10-2 with TRBJ1-6; 9 bases line up with TRBD1. Germline V CDR1 and CDR2: WSHSY, SAAADI. J lost 10 bases, V lost 8 bases, and 6 bases had no gene match. This CDR3 is built from 13 residues. CDR3 in amino acids: CASRQGEGSPLHF. In DNA, the CDR3 is TGCGCCAGCCGACAGGGGGAAGGGTCACCCCTCCACTTT.

This chain uses TRBV5-4 with TRBJ2-7, with D maybe TRBD2 (5 bases). The CDR3 is 12 residues long. Trimming took 4 bases from V and 3 from J, leaving 8 bases between them. Germline V gene data show CDR1 as SGHNT and CDR2 as YYREEE (reference sequence). The CDR3 protein is CASSGTSYEQYF. The CDR3 DNA follows: TGTGCCAGCAGCGGTACTAGCTACGAGCAGTACTTC. The whole variable domain, filled in from reference TRBV5-4 and TRBJ2-7, reads ETGVTQSPTHLIKTRGQQVTLRCSSQSGHNTVSWYQQALGQGPQFIFQYYREEENGRGNFPPRFSGLQFPNYSSELNVNALELDDSALYLCASSGTSYEQYFGPGTRLTVT.

The chain couples TRBV6-5 to TRBJ2-1; 9 bases fit TRBD2. The CDR3 spans 14 residues. J gave up 6 bases and V 4 bases, and 4 bases lay outside the gene matches. From germline, CDR1 is MNHEY and CDR2 SVGAGI. CDR3 residues: CASSWTSDGNEQFF. The CDR3 nucleotides are TGTGCCAGCAGTTGGACTAGCGATGGCAATGAGCAGTTCTTC.

Only one count was recorded for this clone. The gene calls are TRBV6-5 and TRBJ2-5, with 12 nucleotides matching TRBD2. This CDR3 has 13 amino acids. The germline CDR1 and CDR2 sequences are MNHEY and SVGAGI. With 10 bases clipped from V and 10 bases from J, the junction kept 10 bases outside the gene matches. The chain's CDR3 is CATEGLAGPGQYF. The CDR3 DNA follows: TGTGCCACCGAAGGACTAGCGGGACCAGGCCAGTACTTC.

This chain links TRBV19 with TRBJ2-1; TRBD2 agrees at 11 bases. CDR3 length equals 15 residues. V lost 5 bases to trimming and J lost 5 bases; unmatched junction nucleotides: 5. Germline V CDR1 and CDR2: LNHDA, SQIVND (reference sequence). The CDR3 sequence: CASSARLAGNNEQFF. As DNA, the CDR3 is TGTGCCAGTAGTGCGAGACTAGCGGGAAACAATGAGCAGTTCTTC.

V usage is TRBV10-3 and J usage is TRBJ1-2; 8 nucleotides line up with TRBD1. The germline V gene encodes CDR1 ENHRY and CDR2 SYGVKD. The CDR3 is 14 amino acids. V was pared by 3 bases and J by 4 bases, with 4 bases of the junction left unmatched. The CDR3 protein is CAISEGQGAYGYTF. DNA for the CDR3: TGTGCCATCAGTGAAGGCCAGGGGGCCTATGGCTACACCTTC.

This sequence joins TRBV28 and TRBJ1-1, with TRBD1 matching over 7 bases. CDR3 size: 15 residues. Per the germline V gene, CDR1 is MDHEN and CDR2 is SYDVKM. After removal of 2 bases from V and 5 bases from J, the junction contained 8 bases not matched to a gene. The CDR3 reads CASSLGLRGRTEAFF. CDR3 nucleotide sequence: TGTGCCAGCAGTTTAGGGTTGAGGGGGCGGACTGAAGCTTTCTTT.

The CDR3 here is CASSPTSGTTGELFF. The CDR3 bases are TGCGCCAGCAGCCCGACTAGCGGGACTACCGGGGAGCTGTTTTTT. The rearrangement uses TRBV5-1 and TRBJ2-2; the match to TRBD2 covers 11 bases. This CDR3 has 15 amino acids. Germline loops: CDR1 SGHRS, CDR2 YFSETQ. V lost 4 bases, J lost 5 bases, and 4 bases stayed unmatched.

The chain joins TRBV19 to TRBJ2-1; D is unclear. The V end was cut by 8 bases, the J end by 2 bases, with 4 bases between. The germline gives CDR1 LNHDA, CDR2 SQIVND (reference sequence). This CDR3 has 11 amino acids. The DNA of the CDR3 is TGTGCCAGTCAGGCCTACAATGAGCAGTTCTTC. Amino acid sequence: CASQAYNEQFF.

The chain couples TRBV10-3 to TRBJ2-3; D is undetermined. The germline gives CDR1 ENHRY, CDR2 SYGVKD. The CDR3 spans 17 residues. V shed 3 bases and J shed 0 bases, with 16 bases lying between them. CDR3 residues: CAISEMRPASSTDTQYF. CDR3 in DNA: TGTGCCATCAGTGAAATGAGGCCAGCGTCTAGCACAGATACGCAGTATTTT.